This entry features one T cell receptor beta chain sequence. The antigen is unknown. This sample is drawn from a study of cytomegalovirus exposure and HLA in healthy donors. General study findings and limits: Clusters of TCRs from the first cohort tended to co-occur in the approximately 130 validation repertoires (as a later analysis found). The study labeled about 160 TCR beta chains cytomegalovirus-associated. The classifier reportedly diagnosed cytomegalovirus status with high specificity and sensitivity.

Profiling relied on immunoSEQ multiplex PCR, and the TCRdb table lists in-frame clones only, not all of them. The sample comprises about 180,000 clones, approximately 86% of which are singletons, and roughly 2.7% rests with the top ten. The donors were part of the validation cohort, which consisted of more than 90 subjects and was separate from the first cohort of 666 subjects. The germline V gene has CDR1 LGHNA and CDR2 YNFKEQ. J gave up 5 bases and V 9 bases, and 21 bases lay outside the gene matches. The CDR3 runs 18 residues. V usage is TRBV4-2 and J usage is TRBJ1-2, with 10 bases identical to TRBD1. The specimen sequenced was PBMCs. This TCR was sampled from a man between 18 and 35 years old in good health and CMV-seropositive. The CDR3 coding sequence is TGTGCCAGTTGCCCATTTTTGGGACAGGGGCATTTGAGATATGGCTACACCTTC. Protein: CASCPFLGQGHLRYGYTF.